What follows are 29 T cell receptor beta chains derived from one specimen sequenced in a study of OX40 agonist ivuxolimab in advanced cancers. Sequencing used immunoSEQ multiplex PCR; TCRdb keeps in-frame clones, though not all of them. Of 70,000 or so clones detected, roughly 86% appear once; the ten largest clones hold approximately 0.7%. Source: CD4+ or CD8+ T cells sorted from blood, taken in a trial of the OX40 agonist ivuxolimab. These receptors came from an adult with an advanced solid tumor such as melanoma, head and neck, liver or kidney cancer.

This clone was observed a handful of times. V gene TRBV30 combines with J gene TRBJ1-1; the D is unclear. The CDR3 contains 13 residues. CDR1 is GTSNPN and CDR2 is SVGIG in the germline V gene (reference sequence). Trimming left V 3 bases short and J 4 bases short, with 12 bases between. The CDR3 reads CAWRFGISTEAFF. The CDR3 DNA is TGTGCCTGGAGGTTTGGGATTAGCACTGAAGCTTTCTTT.

The gene calls are TRBV19 and TRBJ1-2; D gene ambiguous. Germline assignment: CDR1 LNHDA and CDR2 SQIVND (reference sequence). CDR3 size: 14 residues. The V and J ends lost 3 bases and 7 bases respectively, with 15 bases between them. CDR3 DNA sequence: TGTGCCAGTAGTATTCCGAGGGAACGAGGTGGCTACACCTTC. This sequence encodes CASSIPRERGGYTF.

The chain uses TRBV30 and TRBJ1-2; D may be TRBD1 (6 bases). In germline, CDR1 is GTSNPN, CDR2 SVGIG (reference sequence). The CDR3 extends over 14 amino acids. Between the trimmed V and J ends, which lost 2 bases and 8 bases, there was a span of 18 bases. The CDR3 nucleotides are TGTGCCTGGAGTACGTCAGGGGAGCGATACGGCTACACCTTC. Translation: CAWSTSGERYGYTF.

The chain joins TRBV28 to TRBJ1-2, with a tentative D call TRBD1 (5 bases). Trimming stripped 5 bases from V and 8 bases from J, with 12 bases between. The CDR3 covers 12 residues. CDR1 MDHEN and CDR2 SYDVKM come from the germline V gene. Here the CDR3 reads CASSEGTSGYTF. The CDR3 region has the DNA TGTGCCAGCAGTGAGGGGACGTCAGGCTACACCTTC.

This rearrangement joins TRBV7-2 to TRBJ2-5, with D perhaps TRBD2 (6 bases). Germline-derived CDR1 and CDR2 are SGHTA and FQGNSA. Trimming removed 5 bases at V and 5 bases at J, with 12 bases between. This CDR3 has 13 amino acids. The CDR3 protein is CASSSGSSETQYF. The CDR3 DNA reads as TGTGCCAGCAGCAGCGGGTCTTCGGAGACCCAGTACTTC.

The chain has TRBV27 and TRBJ1-6; tentatively, D is TRBD1 (5 bases). Trimming left V 3 bases short and J 4 bases short, with 19 bases between. Germline V gives CDR1 MNHEY, CDR2 SMNVEV (reference sequence). The CDR3 consists of 18 residues. This CDR3 reads CASSFGSRIGGYNSPLHF. Written as DNA, the CDR3 is TGTGCCAGCAGTTTTGGCAGCCGAATTGGGGGGTATAATTCACCCCTCCACTTT.

The rearrangement links TRBV10-3 to TRBJ1-5, with 8 nucleotides matching TRBD1. The CDR3 spans 15 residues. Germline-derived CDR1 and CDR2 are ENHRY and SYGVKD. V lost 5 bases and J lost 2; bases outside the gene matches: 5. CDR3 nucleotide sequence: TGTGCCATCAGTTCAGGGGGCTTTGGCAATCAGCCCCAGCATTTT. As protein: CAISSGGFGNQPQHF.

J is TRBJ1-2 and V is TRBV10-3; D uncertain. CDR3 length: 12 residues. V was cut by 6 bases and J by 3 bases, with 8 bases left in between. CDR1 ENHRY and CDR2 SYGVKD come from the germline V gene. CDR3 loop: CAISPADYGYTF. In DNA form, the CDR3 reads TGTGCCATCAGCCCAGCCGACTATGGCTACACCTTC.

The chain joins TRBV29-1 to TRBJ1-1; D remains unclear. This CDR3 has 13 residues. CDR1 is SQVTM and CDR2 is ANQGSEA in the germline V gene. V was clipped by 4 bases and J by 5 bases, with 14 bases between them. CDR3 region: CSVVGWGGTEAFF. CDR3 bases: TGCAGCGTTGTGGGGTGGGGTGGGACTGAAGCTTTCTTT.

This chain connects TRBV19 to TRBJ2-1; tentative D call: TRBD2 (6 bases). The CDR3 totals 15 residues. Trimming removed 0 bases from V and 7 bases from J, with 13 bases in between. The germline V gene encodes CDR1 LNHDA and CDR2 SQIVND (reference sequence). This CDR3 is CASSIDLGGSNEQFF. CDR3 nucleotide sequence: TGTGCCAGTAGTATAGATTTAGGAGGGTCGAATGAGCAGTTCTTC.

The chain combines TRBV9 with TRBJ2-2; 7 nucleotides line up with TRBD2. Looked up from germline, CDR1 is SGDLS and CDR2 is YYNGEE. This CDR3 spans 16 amino acids. Unmatched junction bases numbered 4, after V lost 1 base and J lost 1 base. The CDR3 reads CASSVISSGNTGELFF. The CDR3 nucleotides are TGTGCCAGCAGCGTAATATCTAGCGGGAACACCGGGGAGCTGTTTTTT.

This sequence joins TRBV7-9 and TRBJ2-1; no reliable D call. Between the trimmed V and J ends, which lost 1 base and 4 bases, there was a span of 8 bases. Germline V gene sequence: CDR1 SEHNR, CDR2 FQNEAQ (reference sequence). CDR3 length: 14 amino acids. CDR3 bases: TGTGCCAGCAGCTTAGAGGGTGGATACAATGAGCAGTTCTTC. Translation gives CASSLEGGYNEQFF.

This rearrangement joins TRBV5-1 to TRBJ2-5; 10 bases align to TRBD2. The V segment lost 0 bases and the J segment 4 bases; nucleotides outside the gene matches: 6. Looked up from germline, CDR1 is SGHRS and CDR2 is YFSETQ. CDR3 length: 16 residues. The chain's CDR3 is CASSLGASGSAETQYF. The CDR3, as DNA: TGCGCCAGCAGCTTGGGCGCTAGCGGGAGTGCAGAGACCCAGTACTTC.

The CDR3 spells CASSQGTVSQPQHF. CDR3 nucleotides: TGTGCCAGCAGTCAAGGGACAGTAAGTCAGCCCCAGCATTTT. The V and J genes are TRBV5-8 and TRBJ1-5, with 7 bases fitting TRBD1. From germline, CDR1 is SGHTS and CDR2 YDEGEE. This CDR3 spans 14 amino acids. The V and J ends lost 5 bases and 6 bases, in that order; junction bases with no gene match: 8.

The chain employs TRBV7-2 and TRBJ1-2, with D possibly matching TRBD1 (6 bases). The germline gives CDR1 SGHTA, CDR2 FQGNSA. The CDR3 is made up of 14 amino acids. Trimming stripped 5 bases from V and 5 bases from J, with 15 bases between. CDR3 sequence: CASSVQGTGYGYTF. The CDR3 DNA reads TGTGCCAGCAGCGTTCAGGGGACCGGATATGGCTACACCTTC.

The chain uses TRBV27 and TRBJ2-3; 9 bases match TRBD1. The CDR3 is 16 amino acids. CDR1 is MNHEY, CDR2 SMNVEV, per germline (reference sequence). The junction had 5 bases not matched to a gene; V was cut back by 4 bases and J by 0 bases. The CDR3 DNA follows: TGTGCCAGCAGTTCGGGACAGGGCTCTAGCACAGATACGCAGTATTTT. This encodes CASSSGQGSSTDTQYF.

The chain couples TRBV19 to TRBJ1-1; 9 nucleotides agree with TRBD1. CDR1 and CDR2 (germline): LNHDA, SQIVND (reference sequence). The CDR3 is 18 residues long. V trimming: 8 bases; J trimming: 0 bases; junction bases outside the gene matches: 16. The CDR3 bases are TGTGCCAGTTATCCGGGACAGGGAAAAAAACCCATGAACACTGAAGCTTTCTTT. Translating gives CASYPGQGKKPMNTEAFF. The full variable domain, with the rest looked up from reference TRBV19 and TRBJ1-1, is DGGITQSPKYLFRKEGQNVTLSCEQNLNHDAMYWYRQDPGQGLRLIYYSQIVNDFQKGDIAEGYSVSREKKESFPLTVTSAQKNPTAFYLCASYPGQGKKPMNTEAFFGQGTRLTVV.

The chain has TRBV19 and TRBJ1-4; TRBD1 matches at 11 bases. Trimming took 7 bases from V and 10 from J; bases not matched to a gene: 14. CDR3 length: 16 amino acids. The germline V gene has CDR1 LNHDA and CDR2 SQIVND (reference sequence). The CDR3 DNA sequence: TGTGCCAGTACGAGGTCGCGCGGGACAGGGGGATTAAAACTGTTTTTT. Encoded protein: CASTRSRGTGGLKLFF.

This clone showed up just a few times. The V call is TRBV7-9, the J call TRBJ2-1; D could derive from TRBD1 or TRBD2 (5 bases each). This CDR3 comprises 15 residues. The germline CDR1 and CDR2 sequences are SEHNR and FQNEAQ (reference sequence). Trimming shortened V by 3 bases and J by 7 bases, and 16 bases separated the two germline ends. The DNA of the CDR3 is TGTGCCAGCAGCTTTCATGGGGGTTTGGGAAATGAGCAGTTCTTC. Residues: CASSFHGGLGNEQFF.

The chain uses TRBV5-4 and TRBJ1-6; 7 positions agree with TRBD1. Germline V CDR1 and CDR2: SGHNT, YYREEE (reference sequence). The J segment lost 7 bases and the V segment lost 5 bases, leaving 6 bases of the junction unmatched. This CDR3 region has 14 residues. This CDR3 reads CASRGDSSNSPLHF. In DNA form, the CDR3 reads TGTGCCAGCAGAGGGGACAGCTCAAATTCACCCCTCCACTTT.

CDR3 region: CAWRDRKDYGYTF. The CDR3 region has the DNA TGTGCCTGGCGGGACAGGAAGGACTATGGCTACACCTTC. The rearrangement joins TRBV30 to TRBJ1-2, with 8 bases lining up with TRBD1. V was pared by 5 bases and J by 3 bases, with 5 bases of the junction left unmatched. The CDR3 is 13 residues long. Looked up from germline, CDR1 is GTSNPN and CDR2 is SVGIG (reference sequence). The full variable domain, its missing parts supplied by reference TRBV30 and TRBJ1-2, is SQTIHQWPATLVQPVGSPLSLECTVEGTSNPNLYWYRQAAGRGLQLLFYSVGIGQISSEVPQNLSASRPQDRQFILSSKKLLLSDSGFYLCAWRDRKDYGYTFGSGTRLTVV.

The chain links TRBV19 to TRBJ2-7; possibly TRBD1 or TRBD2 for D (6 bases each). The CDR3 extends over 14 amino acids. Germline V gene data show CDR1 as LNHDA and CDR2 as SQIVND (reference sequence). The ends were cut back, 5 bases at V and 5 bases at J, with 16 bases in the middle. Written as DNA, the CDR3 is TGTGCCAGTAGTGGGGCAGCCGGGGGCCACGAGCAGTACTTC. This sequence encodes CASSGAAGGHEQYF.

This clone has just one count. The genes are TRBV7-9 and TRBJ1-1, with TRBD1 matching 7 bases. Trimming cost V 4 bases and J 1 base; bases outside gene matches: 6. Germline assignment: CDR1 SEHNR and CDR2 FQNEAQ (reference sequence). CDR3 length equals 15 residues. CDR3 sequence (DNA): TGTGCCAGCAGCTCCCGGGACAGAGAGAACACTGAAGCTTTCTTT. It codes for CASSSRDRENTEAFF.

V usage is TRBV6-6 and J usage is TRBJ2-1; perhaps TRBD1 as D (5 bases). The CDR3 has 10 residues. CDR1 MNHNY and CDR2 SVGAGI come from the germline V gene (reference sequence). CDR3 protein: CVLGVNEQFF. The CDR3 DNA sequence: TGTGTCCTAGGGGTTAATGAGCAGTTCTTC.

This chain links TRBV5-6 with TRBJ2-1, with D uncertain. This CDR3 is 15 amino acids long. V dropped 4 bases and J dropped 5 bases, with 16 bases sitting between them. In germline, CDR1 is SGHDT, CDR2 YYEEEE. The CDR3 DNA is TGTGCCAGCAGCCCCATCTGGGTAGGGCACAATGAGCAGTTCTTC. Translation: CASSPIWVGHNEQFF. Full variable domain (rest looked up from reference TRBV5-6 and TRBJ2-1): DAGVTQSPTHLIKTRGQQVTLRCSPKSGHDTVSWYQQALGQGPQFIFQYYEEEERQRGNFPDRFSGHQFPNYSSELNVNALLLGDSALYLCASSPIWVGHNEQFFGPGTRLTVL.

This chain links TRBV29-1 with TRBJ1-2, with TRBD1 matching over 7 bases. The CDR3 has 13 amino acids. The germline gives CDR1 SQVTM, CDR2 ANQGSEA. V shed 7 bases and J 8 bases; nucleotides not matched to a gene: 13. In DNA form, the CDR3 reads TGCAGCGCTGGCATAACAGGGGTTAGAGGCTACACCTTC. This gives the protein CSAGITGVRGYTF.

This clone was picked up a small number of times. V and J are TRBV5-1 and TRBJ2-1, with D possibly called TRBD1 or TRBD2 (6 bases each). The CDR3 extends over 15 amino acids. Trimming left V 1 base short and J 3 bases short, with 11 bases between. Germline CDR1 reads SGHRS; CDR2 reads YFSETQ. The CDR3 spells CASSLTGGVYNEQFF. CDR3 nucleotide sequence: TGCGCCAGCAGCTTGACCGGGGGCGTCTACAATGAGCAGTTCTTC.

This clone appeared once. The gene calls are TRBV5-1 and TRBJ2-3, with no clear D. The CDR3 loop spans 16 amino acids. Germline loops: CDR1 SGHRS, CDR2 YFSETQ. The germline V and J ends were trimmed by 5 bases and 0 bases, with 16 bases remaining between them. In DNA, the CDR3 is TGCGCCAGCAGGATAACGGACGGTTATAGCACAGATACGCAGTATTTT. The encoded protein is CASRITDGYSTDTQYF. Full variable domain (remainder filled in from reference TRBV5-1 and TRBJ2-3): KAGVTQTPRYLIKTRGQQVTLSCSPISGHRSVSWYQQTPGQGLQFLFEYFSETQRNKGNFPGRFSGRQFSNSRSEMNVSTLELGDSALYLCASRITDGYSTDTQYFGPGTRLTVL.

The V call is TRBV5-1, the J call TRBJ2-7; 12 positions agree with TRBD1. The CDR3 has 14 amino acids. The germline CDR1 and CDR2 sequences are SGHRS and YFSETQ. Trimming removed 5 bases from V and 6 bases from J; junction bases left unmatched: 6. The CDR3 nucleotides read TGCGCCAGCAGGAGGGACAGGGGGCCGGGCGAGCAGTACTTC. This translates into CASRRDRGPGEQYF.